These T cell receptor beta chains were read from a single sample in a study of early T cells in non-severe SARS-CoV-2 infection. TCRdb re-called the 5' RACE reads with MiXCR, one entry per CDR3 protein. The table lists over 80,000 distinct CDR3 sequences, around 12% of them singletons. Sequences were derived from whole blood, sampled at baseline. The receptor set was obtained from an adult who was a healthcare worker with PCR-confirmed SARS-CoV-2 infection or an uninfected control (not recorded which). CDR3s include the opening cysteine and the closing phenylalanine or tryptophan. The D gene is left open where the match is weak. Size is stated for part of the rows, as once, few or many counts, or as a class when the clone is expanded.

abundance	v_gene	d_gene	j_gene	CDR3aa	CDR3nt
once	TRBV6-5	TRBD2	TRBJ2-3	CASSSLAAGGDTQYF	TGTGCCAGCAGCTCACTAGCGGCGGGGGGAGATACGCAGTATTTT
.	TRBV12-3/TRBV12-4	.	TRBJ1-2	CASTLLGGGDNYGYTF	TGTGCCAGCACCCTTCTCGGAGGGGGGGATAACTATGGCTACACCTTC
few	TRBV29-1	TRBD1	TRBJ2-1	CSVGTGPHNEQFF	TGCAGCGTCGGGACAGGGCCTCACAATGAGCAGTTCTTC
few	TRBV10-3	TRBD2	TRBJ2-7	CAISERATSGSPMGSEQYF	TGTGCCATCAGTGAGCGCGCGACTAGCGGGTCCCCCATGGGGTCCGAGCAGTACTTC
.	TRBV12-3/TRBV12-4	.	TRBJ1-2	CASGLVAGEHGYTF	TGTGCCAGCGGTTTGGTGGCAGGAGAGCATGGCTACACCTTC
.	TRBV5-1	TRBD1	TRBJ2-7	CASSLVEGGKYEQYF	TGCGCCAGCAGCTTGGTAGAAGGGGGCAAGTACGAGCAGTACTTC
many	TRBV24-1	TRBD1	TRBJ2-3	CAARTGTADTQYF	TGTGCCGCTCGTACAGGGACAGCAGATACGCAGTATTTT
few	TRBV7-6	TRBD2	TRBJ2-1	CASSLRGLAGGRFSYNEQFF	TGTGCCAGCAGCTTACGAGGACTAGCGGGGGGTAGGTTTTCCTACAATGAGCAGTTCTTC
.	TRBV10-3	TRBD1	TRBJ1-1	CAISESKAGQGRVNTEAFF	TGTGCCATCAGTGAGTCGAAAGCCGGACAGGGAAGGGTAAACACTGAAGCTTTCTTT
few	TRBV29-1	.	TRBJ2-7	CSVATPYEQYF	TGCAGCGTTGCGACCCCCTACGAGCAGTACTTC
few	TRBV14	.	TRBJ1-1	CASSQARGASGVPAFF	TGTGCCAGCAGCCAAGCGCGGGGGGCGAGCGGCGTGCCGGCTTTCTTT
few	TRBV29-1	TRBD2	TRBJ2-1	CSVTGTSGRNEQFF	TGCAGCGTGACCGGGACTAGCGGTAGGAATGAGCAGTTCTTC
once	TRBV19	.	TRBJ1-1	CASSQIVNTEAFF	TGTGCCAGTAGTCAAATCGTGAACACCGAAGCTTTCTTT
few	TRBV9	.	TRBJ1-4	CASSVDEGLNEKLFF	TGTGCCAGCAGCGTAGATGAGGGCCTTAATGAAAAACTGTTTTTT
few	TRBV7-7	.	TRBJ1-4	CASSLGGRGTNEKLFF	TGTGCTAGCAGCTTAGGGGGGCGCGGGACTAATGAAAAACTGTTTTTT
few	TRBV11-2	TRBD1	TRBJ2-4	CASSLGTGGIGERGNIQYF	TGTGCCAGCAGCTTAGGCACAGGGGGCATTGGGGAGCGGGGAAACATTCAGTACTTC
.	TRBV7-8	TRBD1	TRBJ1-3	CASSFSGGNRNTIYF	TGTGCCAGCAGCTTTTCAGGGGGAAATCGAAACACCATATATTTT
few	TRBV19	TRBD1	TRBJ1-1	CASSPDRGTNTEAFF	TGTGCCAGTAGTCCCGACAGGGGTACAAACACTGAAGCTTTCTTT
few	TRBV11-2	.	TRBJ2-2	CASKRDPNTGELFF	TGTGCCAGCAAGAGGGACCCGAACACCGGGGAGCTGTTTTTT
many	TRBV13	.	TRBJ1-1	CASSPALEAFF	TGTGCCAGCAGCCCTGCCCTCGAAGCTTTCTTT
.	TRBV7-3	TRBD1	TRBJ2-7	CASSLGIGGNEQYF	TGTGCCAGCAGCTTAGGTATAGGGGGCAACGAGCAGTACTTC
few	TRBV2	TRBD1	TRBJ2-3	CASLSGTGRADTQYF	TGTGCCAGCCTCTCGGGGACAGGGCGCGCAGATACGCAGTATTTT
.	TRBV7-3	TRBD1	TRBJ2-1	CASSPLDRGDEQFF	TGTGCCAGCAGCCCACTGGACAGGGGCGATGAGCAGTTCTTC
.	TRBV28	.	TRBJ1-1	CASSPPRVNTEAFF	TGTGCCAGCAGTCCGCCCAGGGTGAACACTGAAGCTTTCTTT
.	TRBV11-3	.	TRBJ2-1	CASSPRAVEYNEQFF	TGTGCCAGCAGCCCCCGTGCGGTGGAATACAATGAGCAGTTCTTC
.	TRBV28	.	TRBJ1-2	CASSSPGVNSYGYTF	TGTGCCAGCAGTTCCCCAGGGGTTAACTCCTATGGCTACACCTTC
few	TRBV24-1	TRBD2	TRBJ2-3	CATSDRYSGRTDTQYF	TGTGCCACCAGTGACCGATATAGCGGGAGAACAGATACGCAGTATTTT
.	TRBV29-1	.	TRBJ1-2	CSVEWARSDYTF	TGCAGCGTTGAATGGGCACGGAGTGACTACACCTTC
.	TRBV10-1	.	TRBJ2-3	CASAVLNTDTQYF	TGCGCCAGCGCTGTTTTAAACACAGATACGCAGTATTTT
few	TRBV4-2	TRBD1	TRBJ1-4	CASSQDPQGAREKLFF	TGTGCCAGCAGCCAAGATCCCCAGGGGGCAAGGGAAAAACTGTTTTTT
few	TRBV30	.	TRBJ1-3	CAWATGNTIYF	TGTGCCTGGGCAACCGGAAACACCATATATTTT
few	TRBV7-6	TRBD2	TRBJ2-5	CASSPGLAGASRPEKTQYF	TGTGCCAGCAGCCCGGGACTAGCGGGGGCGTCCCGTCCCGAAAAGACCCAGTACTTC
.	TRBV28	TRBD1	TRBJ2-7	CASSLPRDSSYEQYF	TGTGCCAGCAGTTTACCTCGGGACAGCTCCTACGAGCAGTACTTC
many	TRBV11-3	TRBD2	TRBJ2-2	CASSSEGRLAGFAGELFF	TGTGCCAGCAGCTCAGAAGGTCGTCTAGCGGGGTTTGCCGGGGAGCTGTTTTTT
few	TRBV20-1	TRBD1	TRBJ2-7	CSATGAAYEQYF	TGCAGTGCCACAGGGGCCGCCTACGAGCAGTACTTC
many	TRBV5-4	.	TRBJ1-5	CASSLEGVNQPQHF	TGTGCCAGCAGCTTGGAGGGTGTCAATCAGCCCCAGCATTTT
.	TRBV29-1	.	TRBJ2-1	CSVDWDGQFF	TGCAGCGTTGACTGGGACGGGCAGTTCTTC
.	TRBV11-2	.	TRBJ2-1	CASSLVASLQFF	TGTGCCAGCAGCTTAGTGGCTAGCCTTCAGTTCTTC
.	TRBV20-1	.	TRBJ2-1	CSARDAKNNEQFF	TGCAGTGCTAGAGATGCGAAGAACAATGAGCAGTTCTTC
.	TRBV5-1	TRBD1	TRBJ2-7	CASSSRDSSYEQYF	TGCGCCAGCAGCTCCCGGGACAGCTCCTACGAGCAGTACTTC
.	TRBV11-2	TRBD1	TRBJ2-7	CASSHPRQGSSYEQYF	TGTGCCAGCAGCCACCCACGACAGGGGAGCTCCTACGAGCAGTACTTC
.	TRBV5-1	.	TRBJ2-1	CASSLGGRNHNEQFF	TGCGCCAGCAGCTTGGGGGGAAGGAACCACAATGAGCAGTTCTTC
.	TRBV6-5	.	TRBJ1-3	CASRRGPLGSGNTIYF	TGTGCCAGCAGAAGAGGGCCACTGGGCTCTGGAAACACCATATATTTT
many	TRBV10-3	.	TRBJ1-1	CAISQRGTEAFF	TGTGCCATCAGCCAACGGGGCACTGAAGCTTTCTTT